The rows below give T cell receptor beta chains drawn from one sample of a study of T cell responses to AZD1222 COVID-19 vaccine. The method was immunoSEQ multiplex PCR; TCRdb's version includes in-frame clones alone and lacks a portion of them. This sample has tens of thousands of clones; roughly 86% occur once, and the top ten carry 16%. Source: peripheral blood, taken on day 0 of AZD1222 vaccination. The receptors were gathered from an adult in good health. Both conserved end residues are trimmed from each CDR3. The order of the fields is CDR3 length, V gene, J gene, CDR3 protein.

>15|TRBV18|TRBJ2-7
ASSPPNSGTGVYEQY
>13|TRBV7-9|TRBJ1-6
ASSFPGRRDSPLH
>13|TRBV6-5|TRBJ1-1
ASSPQGAHPTEAF
>12|TRBV6-2/TRBV6-3|TRBJ2-1
ASSYSAGIDEQF
>12|TRBV7-9|TRBJ1-1
ASSTQGQSEEAF
>11|TRBV6-2/TRBV6-3|TRBJ2-5
ASSYSDRETQY
>13|TRBV19|TRBJ2-3
ASTTTAERTDTQY
>15|TRBV25-1|TRBJ2-3
ASSELVAGEVADTQY
>12|TRBV2|TRBJ1-5
ASSQQGLNQPQH
>10|TRBV2|TRBJ1-3
ASSEVENTIY
>9|TRBV25-1|TRBJ2-1
ASSEYNEQF
>14|TRBV7-9|TRBJ1-6
ASSASGTGRSSPLH
>12|TRBV11-2|TRBJ1-4
ASSLGNRHEKLF
>12|TRBV29-1|TRBJ2-1
SVAGGFSYNEQF
>14|TRBV27|TRBJ1-2
ASSLQPGQDVYGYT
>11|TRBV27|TRBJ2-3
ASRAWTEDTQY
>13|TRBV6-5|TRBJ2-7
ASSPDRVIIYEQY
>13|TRBV28|TRBJ1-1
ASSLNGQGITEAF
>12|TRBV5-1|TRBJ2-7
ASSKQDPSYEQY
>10|TRBV6-6|TRBJ2-7
ASGTGGYEQY
>10|TRBV3-1/TRBV3-2|TRBJ1-2
ASSGTNYGYT
>20|TRBV4-1|TRBJ2-7
ASSQEGTGRHLVRESFYEQY
>12|TRBV2|TRBJ1-4
ASVGDATNEKLF
>12|TRBV27|TRBJ2-2
ASRRASVAGELF
>13|TRBV19|TRBJ1-2
ASSIRSRGAYGYT
>12|TRBV9|TRBJ2-3
ASSALTAVSAQY
>14|TRBV27|TRBJ1-6
ASSNGQGARNSPLH
>11|TRBV6-5|TRBJ1-2
ASSRTGIHGYT
>12|TRBV9|TRBJ1-1
ASSVSAGTTEAF
>14|TRBV4-2|TRBJ2-1
ASSPIAGGADNEQF
>10|TRBV24-1|TRBJ1-1
ATSGTRGRAF
>17|TRBV7-9|TRBJ1-3
ASSTTDAVSAPTGNTIY
>11|TRBV6-5|TRBJ2-6
ASRLDGANVLT
>14|TRBV7-2|TRBJ2-3
ASSQGLAELTDTQY
>11|TRBV5-4|TRBJ1-2
ASSRGSNYGYT
>12|TRBV4-2|TRBJ1-2
ASSQDPTNYGYT
>19|TRBV18|TRBJ2-4
ASSPSTGGAKVPGTKNIQY
>11|TRBV27|TRBJ2-3
ASSQGAADTQY
>11|TRBV7-9|TRBJ2-3
ASSPGSTDTQY
>12|TRBV2|TRBJ2-1
ASTLLRVRDEQF
>12|TRBV6-2/TRBV6-3|TRBJ1-1
ASNPGGENTEAF